This T cell receptor beta chain was recorded in a study of monozygotic twins with inflammatory bowel disease. General observations from the study: Healthy co-twins exceeded IBD patients in TCRbeta diversity as measured by inverse Simpson. Clonotypes shared with others were fewer in IBD patients than in healthy twins, especially with disease activity. The data gave no support to a single strong IBD-associated signal or clonotype.

Starting material for each TCR library was about 3.5 ug of total RNA. Following a re-call of the 5' RACE reads, TCRdb has one entry per CDR3 protein and lacks DNA. This sample's table has over 110,000 distinct CDR3 sequences. A note on this clonotype: Its antigen is unknown.

Source material: blood. This TCR was sampled from a human donor with ulcerative colitis or Crohn's disease, or a healthy co-twin of an affected twin (not recorded which).

This CDR3 reads CASSLRSAGQETQYF. The V gene is TRBV5-4, the J gene TRBJ2-5; TCRdb names TRBD1, which stays unverified in the absence of DNA. The CDR3 covers 15 residues. Germline V gene data show CDR1 as SGHNT and CDR2 as YYREEE (reference sequence). Looking up the rest from reference TRBV5-4 and TRBJ2-5 gives the full variable domain: ETGVTQSPTHLIKTRGQQVTLRCSSQSGHNTVSWYQQALGQGPQFIFQYYREEENGRGNFPPRFSGLQFPNYSSELNVNALELDDSALYLCASSLRSAGQETQYFGPGTRLLVL.